Sequencing of this T cell receptor (beta chain) was carried out in a study of blood T cell repertoires in COVID-19. Study as a whole: The study drew acute and convalescent COVID-19 samples from the United States, Italy and Spain. PBMCs, B-cell-depleted T cells, or T cells provided the cDNA or gDNA that made up the material.

This CDR3 spans 14 amino acids. CDR1 and CDR2 (germline): SEHNR, FQNEAQ (reference sequence). The V gene end was trimmed by 5 bases and the J gene end by 4 bases; junction bases not matched to a gene: 5. Libraries were prepared by immunoSEQ multiplex PCR; TCRdb keeps only in-frame clonotypes and omits some of them. The sample lists around 420,000 clones; roughly 86% were seen once. Enrollees, roughly 18 to 90 years old, lived in approximately 25 US areas. Researchers sorted participants into cohorts using their self-reported clinical history. This sequence was found in a woman in her thirties or forties with acute COVID-19. The chain combines TRBV7-9 with TRBJ1-3, with 7 bases aligning to TRBD1. Sample: PBMCs or T cells enriched from blood (not recorded which). The CDR3 reads CASSPTGSGNTIYF. In DNA form, the CDR3 reads TGTGCCAGCAGCCCGACAGGGTCGGGAAACACCATATATTTT.